Following are 24 T cell receptor beta chains from one sample sequenced in a study of post-analysis software for immune sequencing data (dated by TCRdb to about 2015). Library preparation used PCR. For sequencing, an Illumina HiSeq 2500 was employed. To reduce PCR and sequencing biases, unique molecular identifiers were incorporated into the TCR beta cDNA libraries. In-frame beta chains were kept once TCRdb had trimmed the public reads at Q25 with fastp and called clones with MiXCR. Each record represents a unique CDR3 protein, reported with the most common genes and DNA among its rows. The table for this sample lists some 500,000 distinct CDR3 sequences; approximately 46% of them were counted only once. Roughly 12% of the sample lies in the top ten. Antigens for these TCRs are unknown. The investigation overall reported the following: A handful of TRBV segments, including TRBV5-6, TRBV5-1 and TRBV20-1, were significantly more frequent in patients than controls.

Sequencing was done on a sample of blood. The receptors were gathered from a girl aged 10 to 17 with multiple sclerosis.

The gene calls are TRBV7-2 and TRBJ2-5; TRBD2 matches 15 bases. CDR1 and CDR2 from the germline V gene are SGHTA and FQGNSA. This CDR3 is built from 18 residues. The V gene end was trimmed by 4 bases and the J gene end by 4 bases; junction bases not matched to a gene: 10. CDR3 DNA sequence: TGTGCCAGCAGCTCCAAGAGGCCGGGACTAGCGGGAGGAGAGACCCAGTACTTC. Its protein is CASSSKRPGLAGGETQYF.

V is TRBV2 and J is TRBJ2-3; 8 nucleotides align to TRBD2. The germline CDR1 and CDR2 sequences are SNHLY and FYNNEI. V dropped 6 bases and J dropped 2; count of bases not matched to a gene: 10. CDR3 length: 16 residues. CDR3 nucleotides: TGTGCCAGCAGCCTCTGGGCTAGCGGGCCCACAGATACGCAGTATTTT. This translates into CASSLWASGPTDTQYF.

This clonotype was seen a few times. The rearrangement joins TRBV3-1 to TRBJ1-1; a possible D gene is TRBD1 (5 bases). This CDR3 is 14 amino acids long. Trimming removed 2 bases from V and 5 bases from J, with 12 bases in between. Germline loops: CDR1 LGHDT, CDR2 YNNKEL (reference sequence). CDR3 nucleotides: TGTGCCAGCAGCCAAACCGGGGCGCGGACTGAAGCTTTCTTT. Its protein is CASSQTGARTEAFF.

The genes are TRBV7-3 and TRBJ1-2, with unresolved D. V was pared by 5 bases and J by 3 bases, with 10 bases between. The germline gives CDR1 SGHTA, CDR2 FQGTGA. CDR3 length: 13 amino acids. This CDR3 is CASSAAGYYGYTF. The CDR3 DNA reads TGTGCCAGCAGCGCGGCGGGGTACTATGGCTACACCTTC.

The genes are TRBV20-1 and TRBJ2-1, with no clear D. Germline V gene data show CDR1 as DFQATT and CDR2 as SNEGSKA (reference sequence). The CDR3 loop spans 13 amino acids. The germline V and J ends were trimmed by 6 bases and 1 base, with 10 bases remaining between them. The CDR3, as DNA: TGCAGTGCCTGGAGCAGGTCCTACAATGAGCAGTTCTTC. It is translated as CSAWSRSYNEQFF.

A few counts support this clonotype. V and J are TRBV7-6 and TRBJ1-1; 8 bases are shared with TRBD1. The germline V gene encodes CDR1 SGHVS and CDR2 FNYEAQ. This CDR3 is built from 14 residues. The ends lost 9 bases at V and 4 bases at J; junction bases unmatched: 10. In nucleotides, the CDR3 is TGTGCCAGTAGCCATATGGACAGGGTCACTGAAGCTTTCTTT. Encoded protein: CASSHMDRVTEAFF.

The genes are TRBV28 and TRBJ2-1, with D possibly TRBD2 on 5 matching bases. CDR1 and CDR2 from the germline V gene are MDHEN and SYDVKM. The CDR3 spans 15 residues. V lost 4 bases and J 5 bases, leaving 15 bases between the germline ends. The CDR3 region has the DNA TGTGCCAGCAGTTCCCAACTAGAGGGAAACAATGAGCAGTTCTTC. Amino acids: CASSSQLEGNNEQFF.

V usage is TRBV12-3 or TRBV12-4 and J usage is TRBJ1-1, with D tentatively TRBD1 (6 bases). The ends were cut back, 6 bases at V and 1 base at J, with 9 bases in the middle. The CDR3 has 13 residues. This chain's CDR3 is CASRPTGNTEAFF. CDR3 DNA: TGTGCCAGCAGGCCGACAGGGAACACTGAAGCTTTCTTT.

For this clonotype: Mismatch with germline at one junction end may stem from a read error. The chain has TRBV4-1 and TRBJ1-2; D might be TRBD1 (6 bases). Germline V gene lookup returns CDR1 MGHRA and CDR2 YSYEKL. The CDR3 consists of 15 residues. The CDR3 region is CTSSQEDRNGIGYTF. The CDR3 DNA sequence: TGCACCAGCAGCCAAGAAGACAGGAACGGTATCGGCTACACCTTC.

The chain carries TRBV10-2 and TRBJ1-5, with 7 bases that match TRBD1. J was trimmed by 2 bases and V by 3 bases; bases with no gene match: 10. Germline assignment: CDR1 WSHSY and CDR2 SAAADI. The CDR3 runs 17 residues. CDR3: CASSDRADRDRNQPQHF. In DNA, the CDR3 is TGCGCCAGCAGTGATCGGGCCGACAGGGATCGCAATCAGCCCCAGCATTTT.

This clonotype was counted a few times. J is TRBJ1-1 and V is TRBV6-5; a weak D match, TRBD1 (6 bases). The length of the CDR3 is 15 residues. Germline assignment: CDR1 MNHEY and CDR2 SVGAGI. Trimming removed 3 bases from V and 5 bases from J, with 16 bases in between. This CDR3 is CASSYSWQGRTEAFF. Here the CDR3 DNA reads TGTGCCAGCAGTTATTCCTGGCAGGGGAGGACTGAAGCTTTCTTT.

The genes are TRBV7-3 and TRBJ2-3, with D possibly TRBD1 on 5 matching bases. CDR3 size: 14 residues. The ends were cut back, 5 bases at V and 3 bases at J, with 12 bases in the middle. Germline CDR1 reads SGHTA; CDR2 reads FQGTGA. As DNA, the CDR3 is TGTGCCAGCAGCCCCCTGGGGCGGACAGATACGCAGTATTTT. It encodes CASSPLGRTDTQYF.

This clonotype was detected a few times. This sequence joins TRBV6-5 and TRBJ1-2, with D possibly matching TRBD1 (5 bases). Trimming took off 4 bases at V and 7 bases at J, with 10 bases between the two ends. CDR3 length: 12 amino acids. Germline loops: CDR1 MNHEY, CDR2 SVGAGI. CDR3 DNA: TGTGCCAGCAGTTGGCAGGGTGGTGGCTACACCTTC. Translation gives CASSWQGGGYTF.

The table lists this clonotype with a few counts. The V and J genes are TRBV7-9 and TRBJ2-1; maybe TRBD2 (5 bases). The V gene's germline CDR1 is SEHNR and CDR2 FQNEAQ (reference sequence). V was trimmed by 2 bases and J by 3 bases, leaving 17 bases between them. The CDR3 is made up of 17 amino acids. As DNA, the CDR3 is TGTGCCAGCAGCTTAACCGCGAAGGGTGCGGGCTACAATGAGCAGTTCTTC. Translation gives CASSLTAKGAGYNEQFF.

Comments on this clonotype: One junction end does not reproduce the germline sequence, and a read error may be involved. The chain carries TRBV20-1 and TRBJ2-1; D ambiguous. CDR3 length: 11 residues. Germline-derived CDR1 and CDR2 are DFQATT and SNEGSKA (reference sequence). The CDR3 DNA is TGCAGTGCTGCCGGGCTGGCGGAGCCGTTCTTC. This encodes CSAAGLAEPFF.

This clonotype appeared a single time. The V and J genes are TRBV12-3 or TRBV12-4 and TRBJ1-6; 10 bases agree with TRBD1. The V and J ends lost 7 bases and 10 bases, in that order; junction bases with no gene match: 7. The CDR3 is 14 amino acids. DNA for the CDR3: TGTGCCAGCACTCAGACAGGGGGCTTATCACCCCTCCACTTT. Protein product: CASTQTGGLSPLHF.

This clonotype was seen a handful of times. The rearrangement joins TRBV27 to TRBJ2-1; 14 bases fit TRBD2. The CDR3 covers 16 residues. V dropped 6 bases and J dropped 6; count of bases not matched to a gene: 7. From germline, CDR1 is MNHEY and CDR2 SMNVEV (reference sequence). CDR3 nucleotide sequence: TGTGCCAGCAGATCCCTTGGACTAGCGGGAGGCAATGAGCAGTTCTTC. It is translated as CASRSLGLAGGNEQFF.

This clonotype is deemed medium-sized. This chain connects TRBV20-1 to TRBJ2-5; 12 bases are shared with TRBD2. The J call may be wrong; the DNA end is better matched by TRBJ2-7. The CDR3 extends over 15 amino acids. The germline gives CDR1 DFQATT, CDR2 SNEGSKA (reference sequence). This CDR3 reads CSARDRLAGVGEQYF. Written as DNA, the CDR3 is TGCAGTGCTAGAGATCGACTAGCGGGAGTAGGCGAGCAGTACTTC.

The chain combines TRBV28 with TRBJ1-2, with D perhaps matching TRBD1 (6 bases). This CDR3 has 13 amino acids. The V gene lost 6 bases and the J gene lost 8 bases, with 16 bases spanning the gap. Germline lookup yields CDR1 MDHEN and CDR2 SYDVKM. The CDR3 is CASSSQGKRGYTF. CDR3 coding DNA: TGTGCCAGCAGCTCGCAGGGGAAGCGCGGCTACACCTTC.

The sample holds a few counts of this clonotype. The V and J genes are TRBV4-1 and TRBJ2-7; TRBD2 agrees at 11 bases. The germline gives CDR1 MGHRA, CDR2 YSYEKL. The CDR3 consists of 16 residues. V was clipped by 4 bases and J by 2 bases; unmatched bases: 7. The chain's CDR3 is CASSPMTSGDPYEQYF. CDR3 nucleotide sequence: TGCGCCAGCAGCCCAATGACTAGCGGGGATCCCTACGAGCAGTACTTC.

J is TRBJ1-5 and V is TRBV28; D remains ambiguous. CDR3 size: 13 residues. Trimming removed 10 bases from V and 6 bases from J, with 16 bases in between. Looked up from germline, CDR1 is MDHEN and CDR2 is SYDVKM. In nucleotides, the CDR3 is TGTGCCACCAGGACGGGGATTCGTCAGCCCCAGCATTTT. Protein product: CATRTGIRQPQHF.

This clonotype was detected a few times. This rearrangement joins TRBV20-1 to TRBJ1-5; D may be TRBD1 (5 bases). The V end lost 4 bases, the J end lost 0 bases, and 13 bases lay between the germline ends. In germline, CDR1 is DFQATT, CDR2 SNEGSKA (reference sequence). This CDR3 is built from 15 residues. The CDR3 bases are TGCAGTGCTACAGACAGATCCTATAGCAATCAGCCCCAGCATTTT. It encodes CSATDRSYSNQPQHF.

The V and J genes are TRBV6-5 and TRBJ2-5; 9 positions agree with TRBD2. In germline, CDR1 is MNHEY, CDR2 SVGAGI. J lost 5 bases, V lost 0 bases, and 4 bases had no gene match. This CDR3 comprises 15 residues. The CDR3: CASSYSGGRAETQYF. CDR3 nucleotides: TGTGCCAGCAGTTACTCCGGCGGGAGGGCGGAGACCCAGTACTTC.

CDR3 sequence reads: CASSKGQDYGYTF. The CDR3 nucleotides are TGTGCCAGCAGTAAGGGACAGGACTATGGCTACACCTTC. V and J are TRBV2 and TRBJ1-2; TRBD1 aligns across 8 bases. CDR1 SNHLY and CDR2 FYNNEI come from the germline V gene. Germline trimming cut 5 bases from V and 3 bases from J; bases unmatched to any gene: 2. The CDR3 runs to 13 residues.